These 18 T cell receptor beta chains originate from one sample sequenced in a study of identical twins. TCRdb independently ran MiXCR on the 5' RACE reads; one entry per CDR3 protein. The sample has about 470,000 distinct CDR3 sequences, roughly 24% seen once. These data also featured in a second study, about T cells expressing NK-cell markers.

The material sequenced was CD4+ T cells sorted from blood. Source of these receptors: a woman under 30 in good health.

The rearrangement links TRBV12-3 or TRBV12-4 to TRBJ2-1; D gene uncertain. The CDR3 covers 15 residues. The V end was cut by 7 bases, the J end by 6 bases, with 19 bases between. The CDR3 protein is CASNRRSGPSNEQFF. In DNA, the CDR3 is TGTGCCAGCAATCGTCGGTCTGGGCCTTCCAATGAGCAGTTCTTC.

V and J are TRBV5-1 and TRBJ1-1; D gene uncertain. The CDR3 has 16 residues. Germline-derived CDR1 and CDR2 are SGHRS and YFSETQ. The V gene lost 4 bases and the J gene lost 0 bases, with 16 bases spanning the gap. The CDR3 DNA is TGCGCCAGCAGCCCGCGGGTGGCTTTCATGAACACTGAAGCTTTCTTT. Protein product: CASSPRVAFMNTEAFF.

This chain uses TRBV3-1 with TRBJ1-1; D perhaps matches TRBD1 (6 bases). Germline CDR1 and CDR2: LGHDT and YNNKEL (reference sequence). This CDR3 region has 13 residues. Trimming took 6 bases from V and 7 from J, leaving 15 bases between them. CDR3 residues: CASRNTGLNEAFF. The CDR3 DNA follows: TGTGCCAGCAGAAATACAGGGTTAAATGAAGCTTTCTTT.

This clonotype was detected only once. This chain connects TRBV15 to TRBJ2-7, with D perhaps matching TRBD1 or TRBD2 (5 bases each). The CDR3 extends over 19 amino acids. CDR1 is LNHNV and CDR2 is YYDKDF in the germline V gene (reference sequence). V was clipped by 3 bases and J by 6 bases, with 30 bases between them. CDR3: CATSSDGANSRGSRREQYF. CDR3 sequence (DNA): TGTGCCACCAGCAGTGACGGGGCTAACTCTCGAGGGAGCCGGCGCGAGCAGTACTTC.

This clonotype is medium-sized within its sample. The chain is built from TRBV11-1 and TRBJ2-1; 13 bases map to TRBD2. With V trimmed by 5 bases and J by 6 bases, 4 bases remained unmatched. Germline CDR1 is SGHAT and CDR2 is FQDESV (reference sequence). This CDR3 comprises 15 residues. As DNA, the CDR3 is TGTGCCAGCAGCCCCCGGACTAGCGGGGGCAATGAGCAGTTCTTC. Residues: CASSPRTSGGNEQFF.

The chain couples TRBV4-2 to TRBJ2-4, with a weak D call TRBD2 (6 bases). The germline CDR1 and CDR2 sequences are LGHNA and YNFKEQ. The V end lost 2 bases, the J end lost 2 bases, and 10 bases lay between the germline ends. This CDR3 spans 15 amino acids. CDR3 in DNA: TGTGCCAGCAGCCAAATCGCGGGGTCCAAAAACATTCAGTACTTC. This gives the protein CASSQIAGSKNIQYF.

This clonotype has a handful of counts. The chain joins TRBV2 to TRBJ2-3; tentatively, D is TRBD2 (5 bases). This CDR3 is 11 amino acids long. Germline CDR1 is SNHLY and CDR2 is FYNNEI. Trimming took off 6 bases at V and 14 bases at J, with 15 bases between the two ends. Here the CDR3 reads CASSPDWVRYF. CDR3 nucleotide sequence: TGTGCCAGCAGCCCGGACTGGGTTCGGTATTTT.

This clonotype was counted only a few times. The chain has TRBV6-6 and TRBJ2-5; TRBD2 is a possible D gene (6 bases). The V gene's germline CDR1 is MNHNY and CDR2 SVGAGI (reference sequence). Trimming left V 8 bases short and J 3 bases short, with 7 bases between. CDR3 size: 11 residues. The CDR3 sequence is CASGEEETQYF. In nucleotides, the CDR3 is TGTGCCAGCGGGGAGGAAGAGACCCAGTACTTC.

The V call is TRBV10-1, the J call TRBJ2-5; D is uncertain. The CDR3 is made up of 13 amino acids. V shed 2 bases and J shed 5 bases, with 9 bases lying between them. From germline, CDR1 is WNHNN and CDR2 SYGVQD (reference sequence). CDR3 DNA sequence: TGCGCCAGCAGTGAGGGGGTTAGGGAGACCCAGTACTTC. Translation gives CASSEGVRETQYF.

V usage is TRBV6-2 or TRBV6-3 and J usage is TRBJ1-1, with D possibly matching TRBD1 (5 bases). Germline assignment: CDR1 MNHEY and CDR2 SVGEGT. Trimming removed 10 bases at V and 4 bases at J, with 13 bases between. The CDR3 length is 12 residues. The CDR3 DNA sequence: TGTGCCACCTCAGGGTTCGCCACTGAAGCTTTCTTT. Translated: CATSGFATEAFF.

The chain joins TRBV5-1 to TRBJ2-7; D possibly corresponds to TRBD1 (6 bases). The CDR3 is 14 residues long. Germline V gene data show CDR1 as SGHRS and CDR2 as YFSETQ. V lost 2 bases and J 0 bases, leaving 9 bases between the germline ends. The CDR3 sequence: CASSLQGTSYEQYF. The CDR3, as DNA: TGCGCCAGCAGCTTACAGGGTACCTCCTACGAGCAGTACTTC. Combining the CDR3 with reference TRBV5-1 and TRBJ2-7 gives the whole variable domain KAGVTQTPRYLIKTRGQQVTLSCSPISGHRSVSWYQQTPGQGLQFLFEYFSETQRNKGNFPGRFSGRQFSNSRSEMNVSTLELGDSALYLCASSLQGTSYEQYFGPGTRLTVT.

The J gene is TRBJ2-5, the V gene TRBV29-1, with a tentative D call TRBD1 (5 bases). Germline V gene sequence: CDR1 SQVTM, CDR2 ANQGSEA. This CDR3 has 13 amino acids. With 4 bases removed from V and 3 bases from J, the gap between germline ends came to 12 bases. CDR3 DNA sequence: TGCAGCGTTGTCCAGGGCCCCGAAGAGACCCAGTACTTC. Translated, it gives CSVVQGPEETQYF.

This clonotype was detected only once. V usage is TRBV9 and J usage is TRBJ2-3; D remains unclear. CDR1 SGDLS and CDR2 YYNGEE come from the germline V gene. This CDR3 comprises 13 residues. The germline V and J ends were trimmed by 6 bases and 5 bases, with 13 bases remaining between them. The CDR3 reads CASNRAGGDTQYF. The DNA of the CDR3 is TGTGCCAGCAATAGGGCCGGCGGAGATACGCAGTATTTT.

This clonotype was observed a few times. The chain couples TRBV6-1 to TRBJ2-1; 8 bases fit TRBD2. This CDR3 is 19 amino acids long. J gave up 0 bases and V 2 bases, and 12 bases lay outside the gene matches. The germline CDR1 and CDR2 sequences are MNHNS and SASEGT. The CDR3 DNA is TGTGCCAGCAGTGAATTGGCTAGCGGGTATCTCAGCTCCTACAATGAGCAGTTCTTC. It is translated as CASSELASGYLSSYNEQFF.

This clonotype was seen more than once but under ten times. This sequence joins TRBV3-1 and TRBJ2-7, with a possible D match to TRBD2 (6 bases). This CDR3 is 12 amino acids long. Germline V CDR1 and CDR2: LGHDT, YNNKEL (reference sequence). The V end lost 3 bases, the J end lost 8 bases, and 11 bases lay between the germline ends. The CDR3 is CASSHPGVQQYF. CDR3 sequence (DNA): TGTGCCAGCAGCCACCCGGGGGTCCAGCAGTACTTC.

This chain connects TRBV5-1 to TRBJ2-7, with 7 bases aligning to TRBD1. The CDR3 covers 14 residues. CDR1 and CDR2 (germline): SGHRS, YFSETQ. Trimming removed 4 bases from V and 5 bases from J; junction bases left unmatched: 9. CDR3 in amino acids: CASSPAGGEDEQYF. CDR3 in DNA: TGCGCCAGCAGCCCGGCAGGGGGTGAGGACGAGCAGTACTTC.

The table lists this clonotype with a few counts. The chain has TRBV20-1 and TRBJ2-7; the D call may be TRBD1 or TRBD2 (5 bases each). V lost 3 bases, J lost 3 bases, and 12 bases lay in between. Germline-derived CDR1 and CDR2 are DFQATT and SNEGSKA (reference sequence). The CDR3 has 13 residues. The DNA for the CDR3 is TGCAGTGCTAGGGGGCTAGCTAGCTACGAGCAGTACTTC. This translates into CSARGLASYEQYF.

CDR3 protein: CASSQGNRALQHF. The CDR3 region has the DNA TGTGCCAGCAGCCAAGGGAACAGGGCGCTCCAGCATTTT. V is TRBV14 and J is TRBJ1-5; a possible D gene is TRBD1 (6 bases). The CDR3 extends over 13 amino acids. CDR1 and CDR2 (germline): SGHDN, FVKESK. Trimming removed 1 base at V and 12 bases at J, with 13 bases between.